The clone carrying this T cell receptor beta chain showed up just a few times. Clones were sequenced by immunoSEQ multiplex PCR, and TCRdb holds only the in-frame ones, with some missing. The sample gives around 270,000 clones, under 85% of which show up once; 0.87% is in the top ten. The CDR3 length is 18 residues. Trimming removed 1 base at V and 2 bases at J, with 21 bases between. In germline, CDR1 is SGHAT, CDR2 FQNNGV. This entry comes from a study of blood T cell repertoires in COVID-19. Sequencing input: peripheral blood. This clonotype was sampled from a human donor with COVID-19, enrolled during active disease. The donor label of this sample is uncertain. The rearrangement uses TRBV11-2 and TRBJ2-7; weak D call: TRBD2 (5 bases). The CDR3 loop is CASSLADNLGASTYEQYF. The CDR3 DNA follows: TGTGCCAGCAGCTTAGCCGATAATTTGGGAGCGTCTACCTACGAGCAGTACTTC.